The 27 T cell receptor beta chains below all came from one sample that was sequenced in a study of T cell responses to AZD1222 COVID-19 vaccine (dated by TCRdb to about 2021). Library preparation employed the immunoSEQ multiplex PCR assay. This immuneACCESS table, as held by TCRdb, lists in-frame sequences with V and J called but not all clones. Of the missing ones, under half trace to an unresolved V gene in checked studies; the others have no known cause. A total of about 79,000 clones appear in this sample, more than 75% of them only once. Roughly a fifth of the sample comes from the top ten. The label giving this sample's time point can be read as: baseline before first vaccination. The sequences come from peripheral blood, collected on day 0 of AZD1222 vaccination. The receptor source for this set is an adult in good health.

The rearrangement uses TRBV6-6 and TRBJ1-5; TRBD1 is a possible D gene (5 bases). Looked up from germline, CDR1 is MNHNY and CDR2 is SVGAGI (reference sequence). Trimming took 11 bases from V and 1 from J, leaving 12 bases between them. The CDR3 has 13 residues. The CDR3 nucleotides read TGTGCCGGTCAAGCAGGGAGCAATCAGCCCCAGCATTTT. It yields the protein CAGQAGSNQPQHF.

This chain uses TRBV6-5 with TRBJ2-5, with unresolved D. The CDR3 totals 14 residues. The V gene's germline CDR1 is MNHEY and CDR2 SVGAGI. Trimming cost V 3 bases and J 0 bases, with 8 bases left between them. The CDR3 DNA reads TGTGCCAGCAGTTATGCGGTCCACCAAGAGACCCAGTACTTC. It is translated as CASSYAVHQETQYF.

This chain joins TRBV19 and TRBJ2-4; D is unclear. The CDR3 runs to 14 residues. Trimming left V 4 bases short and J 8 bases short, with 15 bases between. Germline loops: CDR1 LNHDA, CDR2 SQIVND (reference sequence). The CDR3 DNA is TGTGCCAGTAGTACCCGGGTCAATATGCACATTCAGTACTTC. It encodes CASSTRVNMHIQYF.

This clone turned up a few times. This CDR3 fails to terminate in the conserved phenylalanine or tryptophan, so it likely reflects a read error. The DNA is omitted, as the CDR3 cannot be located on it reliably, and the CDR3 follows TCRdb's listing. The chain carries TRBV7-9 and TRBJ1-2; the listed D gene, TRBD1, was not tested against the DNA. In germline, CDR1 is SEHNR, CDR2 FQNEAQ (reference sequence). The CDR3 is 16 residues long, ends included. CDR3 sequence reads: CASSLGEGLLGTAVYV.

The J gene is TRBJ2-3, the V gene TRBV6-1; no clear D gene. V lost 2 bases and J lost 6, with 15 bases in between. The CDR3 length is 15 residues. Germline V gives CDR1 MNHNS, CDR2 SASEGT. The DNA for the CDR3 is TGTGCCAGCAGTGAAAGGTATGGGTCTCAGGATACGCAGTATTTT. This gives the protein CASSERYGSQDTQYF.

The chain combines TRBV24-1 with TRBJ2-3; D may be TRBD1 or TRBD2 (5 bases each). The ends were cut back, 3 bases at V and 0 bases at J, with 15 bases in the middle. Per the germline V gene, CDR1 is KGHDR and CDR2 is SFDVKD. There are 17 residues in the CDR3. The CDR3 DNA sequence: TGTGCCACCAGTGATGACAGCGGAAAATCTAGCACAGATACGCAGTATTTT. This encodes CATSDDSGKSSTDTQYF.

V usage is TRBV12-3 or TRBV12-4 and J usage is TRBJ1-6; no firm D call. Trimming left V 1 base short and J 10 bases short, with 5 bases between. The CDR3 is made up of 12 amino acids. In nucleotides, the CDR3 is TGTGCCAGCAGTTTAGAATCATCACCCCTCCACTTT. It specifies CASSLESSPLHF.

The rearrangement uses TRBV10-2 and TRBJ2-2, with D possibly being TRBD1 (7 bases). The CDR3 runs to 14 residues. Looked up from germline, CDR1 is WSHSY and CDR2 is SAAADI. Trimming took 8 bases from V and 4 from J, leaving 14 bases between them. The CDR3 bases are TGCGCCAGCGGTGGACAGGAGGGCACCGGGGAGCTGTTTTTT. This encodes CASGGQEGTGELFF.

V is TRBV10-3 and J is TRBJ2-2; TRBD1 agrees at 9 bases. Germline values: CDR1 ENHRY, CDR2 SYGVKD. This CDR3 region has 15 residues. Losses at the gene ends were 8 bases for V and 5 bases for J; bases not matched to a gene: 9. The CDR3 reads CAISGGTGKTGELFF. The CDR3 DNA reads as TGTGCCATCTCGGGTGGGACAGGGAAAACCGGGGAGCTGTTTTTT.

This rearrangement joins TRBV5-1 to TRBJ2-1; tentatively, D is TRBD2 (6 bases). The CDR3 contains 18 residues. Trimming cost V 0 bases and J 0 bases, with 16 bases left between them. Germline assignment: CDR1 SGHRS and CDR2 YFSETQ. The CDR3 nucleotides are TGCGCCAGCAGCTTGGGGTCTGCGGGGAAGCTCTCCTACAATGAGCAGTTCTTC. Encoded protein: CASSLGSAGKLSYNEQFF.

The rearrangement joins TRBV18 to TRBJ2-3; D remains unclear. V dropped 5 bases and J dropped 5 bases, with 5 bases sitting between them. CDR1 is KGHSH, CDR2 LQKENI, per germline. CDR3 length: 11 residues. The CDR3 protein is CASSGQDTQYF. As DNA, the CDR3 is TGTGCCAGCTCAGGGCAAGATACGCAGTATTTT.

This chain connects TRBV6-5 to TRBJ1-4, with D tentatively TRBD1 (5 bases). CDR3 length: 13 amino acids. The V and J ends lost 2 bases and 8 bases respectively, with 9 bases between them. Per the germline V gene, CDR1 is MNHEY and CDR2 is SVGAGI. DNA for the CDR3: TGTGCCAGCAGTTACCAGGACAACGAAAAACTGTTTTTT. Protein: CASSYQDNEKLFF.

CDR3 residues: CASPSGGMGNQPQHF. CDR3 bases: TGTGCCAGCCCATCAGGAGGGATGGGCAATCAGCCCCAGCATTTT. This rearrangement joins TRBV18 to TRBJ1-5; no firm D call. CDR1 is KGHSH, CDR2 LQKENI, per germline. V gave up 8 bases and J gave up 2 bases, with 16 bases separating them. This CDR3 region has 15 residues. The full variable domain, with the rest looked up from reference TRBV18 and TRBJ1-5, is NAGVMQNPRHLVRRRGQEARLRCSPMKGHSHVYWYRQLPEEGLKFMVYLQKENIIDESGMPKERFSAEFPKEGPSILRIQQVVRGDSAAYFCASPSGGMGNQPQHFGDGTRLSIL.

This rearrangement joins TRBV30 to TRBJ1-1; no reliable D call. Germline CDR1 GTSNPN, CDR2 SVGIG (reference sequence). This CDR3 spans 14 amino acids. V lost 0 bases and J lost 1, with 9 bases in between. This chain's CDR3 is CAWSVMVGNTEAFF. The CDR3 DNA sequence: TGTGCCTGGAGTGTGATGGTGGGGAACACTGAAGCTTTCTTT.

This clone was found a few times. The chain combines TRBV11-2 with TRBJ2-3, with D tentatively TRBD2 (5 bases). Trimming left V 4 bases short and J 0 bases short, with 17 bases between. The CDR3 is 17 residues long. CDR1 SGHAT and CDR2 FQNNGV come from the germline V gene. The CDR3 region has the DNA TGTGCCAGCAGCTCGTTAATCTCGCGGGCTAGCACAGATACGCAGTATTTT. It translates to CASSSLISRASTDTQYF.

J is TRBJ2-3 and V is TRBV10-3, with 8 bases that match TRBD2. The CDR3 consists of 16 residues. CDR1 ENHRY and CDR2 SYGVKD come from the germline V gene. Losses at the gene ends were 3 bases for V and 5 bases for J; bases not matched to a gene: 10. The CDR3, as DNA: TGTGCCATCAGTGACCGGCGGGAGGAAGTCAAAGATACGCAGTATTTT. This codes for CAISDRREEVKDTQYF.

This chain connects TRBV6-1 to TRBJ2-7, with D possibly being TRBD1 (5 bases). CDR1 and CDR2 (germline): MNHNS, SASEGT. The CDR3 sequence is 14 residues long. Trimming removed 2 bases from V and 0 bases from J, with 8 bases in between. This CDR3 reads CASSENGHSYEQYF. The CDR3 region has the DNA TGTGCCAGCAGTGAAAACGGACACTCCTACGAGCAGTACTTC.

This rearrangement joins TRBV28 to TRBJ1-5; 8 nucleotides line up with TRBD1. The CDR3 loop spans 16 amino acids. Germline V gene lookup returns CDR1 MDHEN and CDR2 SYDVKM. After removal of 8 bases from V and 2 bases from J, the junction contained 11 bases not matched to a gene. CDR3 region: CASLDNRGAGNQPQHF. The DNA of the CDR3 is TGTGCCAGCCTCGATAACAGGGGGGCAGGCAATCAGCCCCAGCATTTT.

The chain joins TRBV3-1 (or the pseudogene TRBV3-2) to TRBJ2-2; 9 bases are a match to TRBD1. The length of the CDR3 is 17 residues. Germline V lookup: CDR1 LGHDT, CDR2 YNNKEL (reference sequence). V was pared by 4 bases and J by 1 base, with 7 bases of the junction left unmatched. CDR3 coding DNA: TGTGCCAGCAGCCCCTTTCGGACAGGGGTGAACACCGGGGAGCTGTTTTTT. Residues: CASSPFRTGVNTGELFF.

This sequence joins TRBV6-6 and TRBJ1-1; D is unclear. The CDR3 contains 12 residues. Germline-derived CDR1 and CDR2 are MNHNY and SVGAGI (reference sequence). The V and J ends lost 6 bases and 2 bases respectively, with 7 bases between them. CDR3 nucleotide sequence: TGTGCCAGCAGAAGACCCAACACTGAAGCTTTCTTT. Translating gives CASRRPNTEAFF.

This sequence joins TRBV3-1 (or the pseudogene TRBV3-2) and TRBJ1-2; D is unclear. The V gene's germline CDR1 is LGHDT and CDR2 YNNKEL (reference sequence). The CDR3 totals 16 residues. Deletions cut 5 bases from V and 6 bases from J, with 22 bases between. This CDR3 reads CASSTLGGRGGNGYTF. The CDR3 DNA follows: TGTGCCAGCAGCACCTTAGGTGGGCGGGGTGGAAATGGCTACACCTTC.

This rearrangement joins TRBV14 to TRBJ2-3, with 12 bases identical to TRBD2. CDR3 length: 16 amino acids. Germline trimming cut 4 bases from V and 5 bases from J; bases unmatched to any gene: 7. CDR1 SGHDN and CDR2 FVKESK come from the germline V gene. This CDR3 reads CASSRSSGRVKDTQYF. CDR3 sequence (DNA): TGTGCCAGCAGCCGGTCTAGCGGGAGGGTAAAAGATACGCAGTATTTT.

The J gene is TRBJ2-7, the V gene TRBV5-1, with TRBD2 matching 9 bases. V lost 0 bases, J lost 0 bases, and 4 bases stayed unmatched. This CDR3 has 16 amino acids. Germline-derived CDR1 and CDR2 are SGHRS and YFSETQ. This CDR3 reads CASSLGSSGTSYEQYF. CDR3 nucleotides: TGCGCCAGCAGCTTGGGGTCTAGCGGGACCTCCTACGAGCAGTACTTC. Looking up the rest from reference TRBV5-1 and TRBJ2-7 gives the full variable domain: KAGVTQTPRYLIKTRGQQVTLSCSPISGHRSVSWYQQTPGQGLQFLFEYFSETQRNKGNFPGRFSGRQFSNSRSEMNVSTLELGDSALYLCASSLGSSGTSYEQYFGPGTRLTVT.

The chain joins TRBV9 to TRBJ2-1; D call uncertain. Germline V gene sequence: CDR1 SGDLS, CDR2 YYNGEE. There are 12 residues in the CDR3. Trimming stripped 3 bases from V and 10 bases from J, with 11 bases between. This CDR3 reads CASSGTTREQFF. The CDR3 region has the DNA TGTGCCAGCAGCGGGACGACACGAGAGCAGTTCTTC. The variable domain in full, with the rest retrieved from reference TRBV9 and TRBJ2-1, is DSGVTQTPKHLITATGQRVTLRCSPRSGDLSVYWYQQSLDQGLQFLIQYYNGEERAKGNILERFSAQQFPDLHSELNLSSLELGDSALYFCASSGTTREQFFGPGTRLTVL.

This chain links TRBV6-5 with TRBJ2-1; D is ambiguous. The ends were cut back, 2 bases at V and 4 bases at J, with 6 bases in the middle. Germline CDR1 MNHEY, CDR2 SVGAGI. This CDR3 comprises 13 residues. This CDR3 reads CASSYGGYNEQFF. CDR3 DNA: TGTGCCAGCAGTTACGGTGGGTACAATGAGCAGTTCTTC.

In this sample, this clone turned up a few times. The chain recombines TRBV12-3 or TRBV12-4 with TRBJ2-2, with TRBD1 as a possible D gene (6 bases). The V end lost 11 bases, the J end lost 7 bases, and 14 bases lay between the germline ends. This CDR3 spans 12 amino acids. CDR3 in amino acids: CAARGSSGELFF. In nucleotides, the CDR3 is TGTGCCGCCAGGGGATCCAGCGGGGAGCTGTTTTTT.

This chain links TRBV5-1 with TRBJ1-2; D is unclear. The CDR3 runs to 13 residues. Germline-derived CDR1 and CDR2 are SGHRS and YFSETQ. V shed 0 bases and J shed 4 bases, with 7 bases lying between them. CDR3: CASSLDGLYGYTF. CDR3 DNA sequence: TGCGCCAGCAGCTTGGACGGGCTCTATGGCTACACCTTC.